A selection of T cell receptor beta chains follows, all from one sample in a study of blood T cell repertoires in COVID-19. Assay: immunoSEQ multiplex PCR; the TCRdb copy retains only in-frame clones and omits some. Seen here are some 200,000 clones, roughly 88% observed once, and the top ten hold roughly a sixth. Sequencing was performed on peripheral blood. These TCRs come from a man aged 45-60 years with COVID-19, enrolled during active disease. CDR3s include the opening cysteine and the closing phenylalanine or tryptophan. The D gene is left open where the match is weak. Only part of the rows carry a size: once, few, many, or a class if the clone is expanded.

J gene | D gene | clone size | V gene | CDR3 protein | CDR3 DNA
TRBJ2-2 | NA | NA | TRBV6-1 | CASSDLVPTGELFF | TGTGCCAGCAGTGATTTAGTCCCCACCGGGGAGCTGTTTTTT
TRBJ2-1 | TRBD2 | few | TRBV11-3 | CASSLGGREYNEQFF | TGTGCCAGCAGCTTGGGCGGGAGAGAGTACAATGAGCAGTTCTTC
TRBJ1-5 | NA | NA | TRBV20-1 | CSASDWGGSNQPQHF | TGCAGTGCTAGTGATTGGGGCGGTAGCAATCAGCCCCAGCATTTT
TRBJ2-3 | NA | few | TRBV19 | CASSAGLRIDTQYF | TGTGCCAGTAGTGCAGGACTCCGGATAGATACGCAGTATTTT
TRBJ1-2 | TRBD1 | NA | TRBV6-5 | CASSYSGGSLYGYTF | TGTGCCAGCAGTTACTCAGGGGGCAGCCTCTATGGCTACACCTTC
TRBJ2-7 | NA | NA | TRBV7-6 | CASSPGTGDTYEQYF | TGTGCCAGCAGCCCCGGGACGGGAGACACTTACGAGCAGTACTTC
TRBJ2-7 | NA | NA | TRBV6-1 | CASSEADRGSSEQYF | TGTGCCAGCAGTGAGGCCGATCGAGGGTCCAGCGAGCAGTACTTC
TRBJ2-1 | NA | NA | TRBV7-6 | CASSLESASYNEQFF | TGTGCCAGCAGCTTAGAGAGTGCGTCCTACAATGAGCAGTTCTTC
TRBJ2-5 | TRBD1 | NA | TRBV2 | CASSEIGGMETQYF | TGTGCCAGCAGTGAGATAGGGGGCATGGAGACCCAGTACTTC
TRBJ2-1 | NA | NA | TRBV24-1 | CATAQGRGYNEQFF | TGTGCCACCGCCCAGGGGAGGGGATACAATGAGCAGTTCTTC
TRBJ2-3 | NA | NA | TRBV20-1 | CSASYRADTQYF | TGCAGTGCTAGTTACAGGGCAGATACGCAGTATTTT
TRBJ1-1 | NA | NA | TRBV7-2 | CASSLVVSTEAFF | TGTGCCAGCAGCTTAGTCGTCTCCACTGAAGCTTTCTTT
TRBJ2-3 | NA | NA | TRBV21-1 | CASRRESGTDTQYF | TGTGCCAGCAGAAGGGAGAGTGGTACAGATACGCAGTATTTT
TRBJ1-2 | TRBD1 | NA | TRBV5-1 | CASSQGAQGNGYTF | TGCGCCAGCAGCCAGGGCGCACAGGGGAATGGCTACACCTTC
TRBJ2-6 | NA | NA | TRBV7-9 | CASSLIVANVLTF | TGTGCCAGCAGCCTTATCGTGGCCAACGTCCTGACTTTC
TRBJ2-7 | TRBD1 | NA | TRBV3-1/TRBV3-2 | CASSPAGTGGYEQYF | TGTGCCAGCAGCCCCGCCGGGACAGGGGGCTATGAGCAGTACTTC
TRBJ2-2 | NA | once | TRBV27 | CATDSGAGELFF | TGTGCCACCGACTCCGGGGCCGGGGAGCTGTTTTTT
TRBJ2-5 | TRBD2 | NA | TRBV25-1 | CASSWGGRKTQYF | TGTGCCAGCAGCTGGGGGGGTCGAAAGACCCAGTACTTC
TRBJ2-7 | TRBD1 | NA | TRBV14 | CASSQGQGHYEQYF | TGTGCCAGCAGCCAAGGACAGGGGCACTACGAGCAGTACTTC
TRBJ2-7 | TRBD1 | NA | TRBV11-2 | CASSHGQVQYF | TGTGCCAGCAGCCACGGACAGGTGCAGTACTTC
TRBJ2-7 | TRBD2 | once | TRBV19 | CASSRGTSPYEQYF | TGTGCCAGTAGTAGGGGGACTAGTCCATACGAGCAGTACTTC
TRBJ1-5 | NA | NA | TRBV7-8 | CASSSRSNQPQHF | TGTGCCAGCAGCTCCAGAAGCAATCAGCCCCAGCATTTT
TRBJ1-1 | NA | once | TRBV29-1 | CSVDRPGAGTEAFF | TGCAGCGTTGATCGTCCAGGGGCCGGCACTGAAGCTTTCTTT
TRBJ2-7 | NA | NA | TRBV27 | CASSLSFSSYEQYF | TGTGCCAGCAGTTTATCCTTTAGCTCCTACGAGCAGTACTTC
TRBJ1-6 | NA | NA | TRBV18 | CASSPSTGSRAPLHF | TGTGCCAGCTCACCAAGTACGGGGTCGCGCGCACCCCTCCACTTT